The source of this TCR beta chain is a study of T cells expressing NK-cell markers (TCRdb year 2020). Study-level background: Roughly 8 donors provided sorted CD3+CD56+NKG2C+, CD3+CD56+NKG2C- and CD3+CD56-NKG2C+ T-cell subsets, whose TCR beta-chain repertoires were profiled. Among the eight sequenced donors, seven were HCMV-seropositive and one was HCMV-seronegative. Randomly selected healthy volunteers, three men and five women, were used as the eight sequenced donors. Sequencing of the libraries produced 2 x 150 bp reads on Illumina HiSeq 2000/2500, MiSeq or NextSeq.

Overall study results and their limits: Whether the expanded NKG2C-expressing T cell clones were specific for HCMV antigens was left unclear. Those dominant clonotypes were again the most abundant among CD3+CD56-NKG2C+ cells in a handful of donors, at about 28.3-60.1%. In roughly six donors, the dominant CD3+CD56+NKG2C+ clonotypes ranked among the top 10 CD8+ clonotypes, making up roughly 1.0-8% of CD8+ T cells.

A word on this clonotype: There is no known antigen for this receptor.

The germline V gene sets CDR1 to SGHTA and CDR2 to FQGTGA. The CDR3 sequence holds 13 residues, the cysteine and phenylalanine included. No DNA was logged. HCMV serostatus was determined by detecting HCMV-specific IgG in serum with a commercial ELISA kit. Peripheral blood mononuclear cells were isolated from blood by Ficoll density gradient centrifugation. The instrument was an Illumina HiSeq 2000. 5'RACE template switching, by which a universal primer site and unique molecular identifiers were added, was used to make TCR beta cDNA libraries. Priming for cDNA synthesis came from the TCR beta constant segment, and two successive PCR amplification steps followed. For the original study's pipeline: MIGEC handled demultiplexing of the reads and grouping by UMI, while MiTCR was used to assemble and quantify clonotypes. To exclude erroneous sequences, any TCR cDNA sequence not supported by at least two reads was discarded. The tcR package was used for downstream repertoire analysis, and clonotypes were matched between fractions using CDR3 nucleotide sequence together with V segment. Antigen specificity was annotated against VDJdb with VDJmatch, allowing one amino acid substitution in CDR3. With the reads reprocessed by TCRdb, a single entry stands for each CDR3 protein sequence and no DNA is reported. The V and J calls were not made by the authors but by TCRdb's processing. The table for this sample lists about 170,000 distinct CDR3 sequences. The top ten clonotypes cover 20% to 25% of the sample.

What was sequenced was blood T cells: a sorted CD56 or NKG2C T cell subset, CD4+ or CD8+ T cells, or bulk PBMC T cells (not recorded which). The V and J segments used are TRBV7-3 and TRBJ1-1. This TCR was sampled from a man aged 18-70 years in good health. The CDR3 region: CASSLSPFTEAFF.